This record covers a single T cell receptor (beta chain). CDR1 and CDR2 from the germline V gene are LNHDA and SQIVND (reference sequence). This CDR3 is 16 amino acids long. The V gene lost 1 base and the J gene lost 5 bases, with 12 bases spanning the gap. Measured with immunoSEQ multiplex PCR; TCRdb has only the in-frame clones, and not every one. In the table there are about 250,000 clones, 85% to 90% of which are singletons. This sample was taken from a study of blood T cell repertoires in COVID-19. Cohort 3 donors were reported recovered after two negative PCRs, clearance, or symptom resolution. The gene calls are TRBV19 and TRBJ1-6; D possibly corresponds to TRBD1 (6 bases). This clonotype was obtained from a man aged 18 to 29 who had recovered from COVID-19. The sequenced sample was PBMCs or T cells enriched from blood (not recorded which). The CDR3 DNA sequence: TGTGCCAGTAGTATAGTAGGGACAAACGATAATTCACCCCTCCACTTT. This translates into CASSIVGTNDNSPLHF.